This T cell receptor beta chain was captured by sequencing in a study of T cell responses to AZD1222 COVID-19 vaccine. This clone showed up just once. The V and J ends lost 4 bases and 2 bases respectively, with 23 bases between them. From germline, CDR1 is KGHSH and CDR2 LQKENI. The CDR3 spans 18 residues. Produced via immunoSEQ multiplex PCR; TCRdb's table is partial and in-frame only. The sample lists some 150,000 clones, 85% to 95% occurring once. The clonotype was recovered from an adult in good health. The material was peripheral blood, obtained on day 0 of AZD1222 vaccination. The V call is TRBV18, the J call TRBJ1-1; no reliable D call. The CDR3 DNA is TGTGCCAGCTCACTGATAAGGCGTCAGCACACACCAAACACTGAAGCTTTCTTT. Residues: CASSLIRRQHTPNTEAFF.